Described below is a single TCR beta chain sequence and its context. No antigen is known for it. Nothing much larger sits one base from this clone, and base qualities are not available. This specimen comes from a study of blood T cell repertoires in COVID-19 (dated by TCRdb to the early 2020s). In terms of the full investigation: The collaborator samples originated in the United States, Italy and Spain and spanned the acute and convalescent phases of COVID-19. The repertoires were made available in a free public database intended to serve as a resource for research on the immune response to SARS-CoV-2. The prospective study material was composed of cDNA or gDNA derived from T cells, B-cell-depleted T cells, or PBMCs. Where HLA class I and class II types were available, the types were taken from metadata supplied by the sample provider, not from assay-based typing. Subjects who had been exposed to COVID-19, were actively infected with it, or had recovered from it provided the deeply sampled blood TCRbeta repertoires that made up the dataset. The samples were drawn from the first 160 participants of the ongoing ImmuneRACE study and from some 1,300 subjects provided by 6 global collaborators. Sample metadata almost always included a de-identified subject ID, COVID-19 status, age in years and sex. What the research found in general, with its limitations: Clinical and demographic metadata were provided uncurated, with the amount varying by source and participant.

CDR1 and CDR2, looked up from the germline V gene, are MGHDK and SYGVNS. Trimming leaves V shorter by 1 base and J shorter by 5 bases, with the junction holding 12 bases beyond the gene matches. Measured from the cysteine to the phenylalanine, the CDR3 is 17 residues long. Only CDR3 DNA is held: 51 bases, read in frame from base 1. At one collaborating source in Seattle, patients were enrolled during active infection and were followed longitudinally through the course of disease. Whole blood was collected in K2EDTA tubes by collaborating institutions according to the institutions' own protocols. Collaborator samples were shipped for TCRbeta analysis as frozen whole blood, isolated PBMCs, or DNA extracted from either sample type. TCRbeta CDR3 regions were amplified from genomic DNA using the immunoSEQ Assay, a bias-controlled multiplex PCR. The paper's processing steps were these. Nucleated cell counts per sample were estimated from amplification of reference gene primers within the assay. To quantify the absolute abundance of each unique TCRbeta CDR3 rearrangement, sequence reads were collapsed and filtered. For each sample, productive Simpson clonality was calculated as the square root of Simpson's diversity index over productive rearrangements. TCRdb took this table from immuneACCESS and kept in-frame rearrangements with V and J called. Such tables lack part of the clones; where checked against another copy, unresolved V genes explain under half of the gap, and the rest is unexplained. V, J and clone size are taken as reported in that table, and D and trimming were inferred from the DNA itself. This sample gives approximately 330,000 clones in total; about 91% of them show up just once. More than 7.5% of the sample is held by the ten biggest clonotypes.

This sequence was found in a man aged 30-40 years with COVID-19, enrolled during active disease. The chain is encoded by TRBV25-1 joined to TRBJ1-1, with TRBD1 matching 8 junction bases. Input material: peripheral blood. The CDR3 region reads CASSESGGRGRGTEAFF. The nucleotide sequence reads TGTGCCAGCAGTGAATCTGGTGGCAGGGGGCGCGGAACTGAAGCTTTCTTT. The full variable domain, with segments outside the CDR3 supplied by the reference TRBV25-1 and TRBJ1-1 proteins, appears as EADIYQTPRYLVIGTGKKITLECSQTMGHDKMYWYQQDPGMELHLIHYSYGVNSTEKGDLSSESTVSRIRTEHFPLTLESARPSHTSQYLCASSESGGRGRGTEAFFGQGTRLTVV.